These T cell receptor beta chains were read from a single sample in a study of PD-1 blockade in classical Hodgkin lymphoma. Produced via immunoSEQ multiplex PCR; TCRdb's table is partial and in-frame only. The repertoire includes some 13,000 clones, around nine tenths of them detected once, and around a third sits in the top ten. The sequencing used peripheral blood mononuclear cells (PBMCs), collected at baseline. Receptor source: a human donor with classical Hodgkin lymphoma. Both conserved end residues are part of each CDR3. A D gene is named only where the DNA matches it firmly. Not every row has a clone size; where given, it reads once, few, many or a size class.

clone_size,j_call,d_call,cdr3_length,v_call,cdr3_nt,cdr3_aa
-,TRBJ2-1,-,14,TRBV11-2,TGTGCCAGCCAAGCTCTTACCGCTTACAATGAGCAATTCTTC,CASQALTAYNEQFF
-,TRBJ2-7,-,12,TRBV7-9,TGTGCCAGCAGCACCCTCTCCTACGAGCAGTACTTC,CASSTLSYEQYF
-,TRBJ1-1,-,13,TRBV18,TGTGCCAGCTCGCCGAACAGGGAAATTGAAGCTTTCTTT,CASSPNREIEAFF
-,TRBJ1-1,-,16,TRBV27,TGTGCCAGCAGTTTAAAGGGGGGAGCACTGAACACTGAAGCTTTCTTT,CASSLKGGALNTEAFF
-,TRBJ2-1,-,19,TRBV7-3,TGTGCCAGCAGCTTAGGTCTCGGGCGGAAAACTTTTTCCTACAATGAGCAGTTCTTC,CASSLGLGRKTFSYNEQFF
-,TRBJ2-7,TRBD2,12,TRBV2,TGTGCCATAAAGAGGCTAGCGGGTGAGCAGTACTTC,CAIKRLAGEQYF
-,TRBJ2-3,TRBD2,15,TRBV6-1,TGTGCCAGCAGTGAGGTTAGCGGGAGCACAGATACGCAGTATTTT,CASSEVSGSTDTQYF
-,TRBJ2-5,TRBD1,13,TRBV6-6,TGTGCCAGCAGTTACGACAGGGAAGAGACCCAGTACTTC,CASSYDREETQYF
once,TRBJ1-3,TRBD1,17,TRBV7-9,TGTGCCAGCAGCTTAGATTGGCTTGGGACAGGTGGAAACACCATATATTTT,CASSLDWLGTGGNTIYF
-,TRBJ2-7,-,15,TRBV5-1,TGCGCCAGCAACCCGACAGGAGCCCAGTCCTACGAGCAGTACTTC,CASNPTGAQSYEQYF
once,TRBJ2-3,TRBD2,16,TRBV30,TGTGCCTGGAGTGTATCCGGGACTACCCGCACAGATACGCAGTATTTT,CAWSVSGTTRTDTQYF
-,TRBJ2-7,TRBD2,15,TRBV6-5,TGTGCCAGCAGTCCAGGGACTAGCGGGAGGCTCGAGCAGTACTTC,CASSPGTSGRLEQYF
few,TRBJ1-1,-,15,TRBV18,TGTGCCAGCTCACCACGGGGGGGCGCGGGAACTGAAGCTTTCTTT,CASSPRGGAGTEAFF
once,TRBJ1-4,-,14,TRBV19,TGTGCCAGTAGTATTAACAGGGTAAACGAAAAACTGTTTTTT,CASSINRVNEKLFF
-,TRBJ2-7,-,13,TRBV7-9,TGTGCCAGCAGCCCGGACAACAACTACGAGCAGTACTTC,CASSPDNNYEQYF
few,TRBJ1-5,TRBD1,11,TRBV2,TGTGCCAGCAGTGGGGACAGGGAACTACATTTT,CASSGDRELHF
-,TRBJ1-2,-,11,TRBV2,TGTGCCAGCGGTCTAAACTATGGCTACACCTTC,CASGLNYGYTF
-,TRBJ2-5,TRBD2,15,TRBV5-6,TGTGCCAGCAGCTTGGTGGCTAGCGGGGGGCAGACCCAGTACTTC,CASSLVASGGQTQYF
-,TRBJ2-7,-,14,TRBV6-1,TGTGCCAGCCCTGGGTACGGGGATCGGCGCGAGCAGTACTTC,CASPGYGDRREQYF
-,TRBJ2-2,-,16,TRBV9,TGTGCCAGCAGCGTAGGGGGCGCCTCGAACACCGGGGAGCTGTTTTTT,CASSVGGASNTGELFF
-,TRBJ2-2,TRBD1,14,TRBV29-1,TGCAGCGCAGTTAGGGGACAGGGGTACGGGGAGCTGTTTTTT,CSAVRGQGYGELFF
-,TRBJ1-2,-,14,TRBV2,TGTGCCAGCAGTGAAGTGACAAGAGGTGATGGCTACACCTTC,CASSEVTRGDGYTF
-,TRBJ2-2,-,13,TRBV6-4,TGTGCCAGCAGTGACTCGGGTACCGGGGGGCTGTTTTTT,CASSDSGTGGLFF
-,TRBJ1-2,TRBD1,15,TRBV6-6,TGTGCCAGCGGAACTAGGGACAGTACTAACTATGGCTACACCTTC,CASGTRDSTNYGYTF
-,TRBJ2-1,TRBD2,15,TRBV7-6,TGTGCCAGCAGCCCGACTAGCAGGTCCTACAATGAGCAGTTCTTC,CASSPTSRSYNEQFF
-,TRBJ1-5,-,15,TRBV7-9,TGTGCCAGCAGCTTAGGCCAGGGCTTTGATCAGCCCCAGCATTTT,CASSLGQGFDQPQHF
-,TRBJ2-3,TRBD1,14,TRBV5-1,TGCGCCAGCAGCTTGGTACAGGGGACAGATACGCAGTATTTT,CASSLVQGTDTQYF
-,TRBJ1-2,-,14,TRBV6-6,TGTGCCAGCAGTTACACCGGCAGAAACTATGGCTACACCTTC,CASSYTGRNYGYTF
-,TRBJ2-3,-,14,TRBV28,TGTGCCAGCAGTTCCACGGGATTCGGGGATACGCAGTATTTT,CASSSTGFGDTQYF
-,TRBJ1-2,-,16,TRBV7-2,TGTGCCAGCAGCTTATCGTCCCAGGCTCCAGCCTATGGCTACACCTTC,CASSLSSQAPAYGYTF
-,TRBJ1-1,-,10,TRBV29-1,TGCAGCGTAGGGGTGGGCGAAGCTTTCTTT,CSVGVGEAFF
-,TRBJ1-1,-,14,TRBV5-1,TGCGCCAGCAGCGCTCAGATACTTAACACTGAAGCTTTCTTT,CASSAQILNTEAFF
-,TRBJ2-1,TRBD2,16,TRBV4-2,TGTGCCAGCAGCCAAGATTTGACTAGCGGGAGAAATGAGCAGTTCTTC,CASSQDLTSGRNEQFF
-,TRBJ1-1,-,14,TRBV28,TGTGCCAGCACCCCGGGGGGGCCGGACACTGAAGCTTTCTTT,CASTPGGPDTEAFF
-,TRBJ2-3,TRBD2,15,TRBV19,TGTGCCAGTAGTACCCCTAGCGGGAGCACAGATACGCAGTATTTT,CASSTPSGSTDTQYF
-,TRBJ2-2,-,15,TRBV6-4,TGTGCCAGCAGAAGGGAAGGCGGGGAGACCGGGGAGCTGTTTTTT,CASRREGGETGELFF
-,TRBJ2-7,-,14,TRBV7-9,TGTGCCAGCAGCTTAGGGGTCAACTCCTACGAGCAGTACTTC,CASSLGVNSYEQYF
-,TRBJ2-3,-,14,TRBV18,TGTGCCAGCTCACCGGCCGTCACAGGCGATACGCAGTATTTT,CASSPAVTGDTQYF